Presented here are 3 T cell receptor beta chains from one specimen sequenced in a study of blood T cell repertoires in COVID-19. Generated by immunoSEQ multiplex PCR, the TCRdb table keeps only in-frame clones and is missing some. The sample has some 120,000 clones; roughly four fifths are singletons. Input material: peripheral blood. The receptors come from a human donor in a cohort sampled during active COVID-19.

This chain uses TRBV4-1 with TRBJ2-3, with D maybe TRBD2 (5 bases). This CDR3 has 16 residues. Germline values: CDR1 MGHRA, CDR2 YSYEKL. Trimming took 2 bases from V and 0 from J, leaving 12 bases between them. The CDR3 DNA reads as TGCGCCAGCAGCCAACGAGCGGATGCTAGCACAGATACGCAGTATTTT. Protein: CASSQRADASTDTQYF.

The chain is built from TRBV11-3 and TRBJ2-3, with TRBD2 identical over 8 bases. The V segment lost 0 bases and the J segment 3 bases; nucleotides outside the gene matches: 11. Germline assignment: CDR1 SGHNT and CDR2 YENEEA. The CDR3 contains 18 residues. The CDR3 nucleotides read TGTGCCAGCAGCTTAGATGGGCGGGGGGAGGGGGGGACAGATACGCAGTATTTT. Amino acid sequence: CASSLDGRGEGGTDTQYF.

The J gene is TRBJ1-6, the V gene TRBV7-8, with D uncertain. V was shortened by 2 bases and J by 7 bases, with 12 bases between the two germline ends. The CDR3 has 15 residues. Germline V gene sequence: CDR1 SGHVS, CDR2 FQNEAQ. The CDR3 here is CASSLLNSGNSPLHF. Written as DNA, the CDR3 is TGTGCCAGCAGCTTATTGAACAGCGGGAATTCACCCCTCCACTTT.